A selection of T cell receptor beta chains follows, all from one sample in a study of T cells in Graves' hyperthyroidism and ophthalmopathy. TCRdb re-called the multiplex PCR reads with MiXCR, one entry per CDR3 protein. The profile covers roughly 530,000 distinct CDR3 sequences, with roughly 17% appearing a single time and 15% to 20% taken by the ten largest. The sample comprised blood. These receptors originate from a young woman with Graves' ophthalmopathy. CDR3s include the opening cysteine and the closing phenylalanine or tryptophan. D genes are given only for firm matches. Size values are once, few and many counts, or a class for expanded clones, and some rows have none.

j_call d_call v_call clone_size cdr3_aa cdr3_nt
TRBJ2-4 TRBD2 TRBV2 - CASRGTKAKNIQYF TGTGCCAGCAGGGGGACTAAAGCCAAAAACATTCAGTACTTC
TRBJ2-5 TRBD1 TRBV24-1 - CATSDFGQGGIQETQYF TGTGCCACCAGTGATTTCGGACAGGGAGGTATCCAAGAGACCCAGTACTTC
TRBJ1-2 TRBD1 TRBV4-3 - CASSQDLGQAAYGYTF TGCGCCAGCAGCCAAGATCTGGGACAGGCGGCCTATGGCTACACCTTC
TRBJ1-1 - TRBV7-2 - CASNRGGVLNTEAFF TGTGCCAGCAATCGAGGTGGTGTATTGAACACTGAAGCTTTCTTT
TRBJ2-7 - TRBV7-2 many CASSPGSGSSYEQYF TGTGCCAGCAGCCCCGGGAGCGGTTCCTCCTACGAGCAGTACTTC
TRBJ1-5 - TRBV7-8 many CASSLGLGRLGNQPQHF TGTGCCAGCAGCTTAGGCCTGGGGAGGTTGGGCAATCAGCCCCAGCATTTT
TRBJ2-1 TRBD2 TRBV20-1 many CSADSSGSGDEQFF TGCAGTGCTGATTCTAGCGGGAGCGGGGATGAGCAGTTCTTC
TRBJ2-7 TRBD1 TRBV12-3/TRBV12-4 many CASRPDTGGAMDEQYF TGTGCCAGCAGACCCGATACAGGGGGCGCGATGGACGAGCAGTACTTC
TRBJ2-1 TRBD1 TRBV12-3/TRBV12-4 - CASSFYRGSYNEQFF TGTGCCAGCAGTTTCTACAGGGGCTCCTACAATGAGCAGTTCTTC
TRBJ2-1 - TRBV11-1 many CASSPTEYNEQFF TGTGCCAGCAGCCCGACAGAATACAATGAGCAGTTCTTC
TRBJ2-5 TRBD2 TRBV12-3/TRBV12-4 many CASSLGLAGGNQYF TGTGCCAGCAGTTTAGGACTAGCGGGAGGGAACCAGTACTTC
TRBJ2-1 TRBD1 TRBV6-1 few CASRQGPRLPQFF TGTGCCAGCAGACAGGGGCCGCGACTCCCCCAGTTCTTC
TRBJ1-2 - TRBV2 many CASSAGRDTYGYTF TGTGCCAGCAGTGCGGGCAGGGATACCTATGGCTACACCTTC
TRBJ1-5 - TRBV30 - CAWSVQDNQPQHF TGTGCCTGGAGTGTACAGGACAATCAGCCCCAGCATTTT
TRBJ2-2 - TRBV2 - CASARGHAGELFF TGTGCCAGCGCGAGGGGACATGCCGGGGAGCTGTTTTTT
TRBJ2-1 TRBD2 TRBV7-2 many CASSYRTSADNEQFF TGTGCCAGCAGCTACAGGACTAGCGCGGACAATGAGCAGTTCTTC
TRBJ1-1 - TRBV2 many CASKRQSNTEAFF TGTGCCAGCAAGAGACAGTCGAACACTGAAGCTTTCTTT
TRBJ1-1 - TRBV10-3 - CAIKYGQITEAFF TGTGCCATCAAGTATGGACAGATCACTGAAGCTTTCTTT
TRBJ2-1 - TRBV4-3 - CASSHLQPYNEQFF TGCGCCAGCAGCCATCTGCAGCCTTACAATGAGCAGTTCTTC
TRBJ2-5 TRBD1 TRBV20-1 many CSAKQGAPRETQYF TGCAGTGCTAAACAGGGGGCGCCGAGGGAGACCCAGTACTTC
TRBJ1-1 TRBD1 TRBV28 many CASSLAPTGDVAEAFF TGTGCCAGCAGTTTAGCCCCAACAGGGGACGTCGCTGAAGCTTTCTTT
TRBJ1-1 TRBD1 TRBV29-1 once CSASPGAGGAFF TGCAGCGCTTCTCCAGGGGCAGGGGGGGCTTTCTTT
TRBJ2-7 TRBD2 TRBV20-1 many CSARPVLAGASSYEQYF TGCAGTGCTAGACCTGTCCTAGCGGGGGCCTCCTCCTACGAGCAGTACTTC
TRBJ2-1 - TRBV9 - CASSVGVSAYNEQFF TGTGCCAGCAGCGTAGGGGTTAGCGCGTACAATGAGCAGTTCTTC
TRBJ2-3 TRBD2 TRBV27 many CASSSLLAGSGTDTQYF TGTGCCAGCAGTTCCCTGCTAGCGGGATCAGGGACAGATACGCAGTATTTT
TRBJ2-1 TRBD1 TRBV27 many CASSYPGQGFHEQFF TGTGCCAGCAGTTATCCGGGACAGGGCTTTCATGAGCAGTTCTTC
TRBJ1-5 - TRBV15 few CATSRDGGQPQHF TGTGCCACCAGCAGAGATGGCGGTCAGCCCCAGCATTTT
TRBJ1-2 - TRBV5-5 - CASSSWDGPGGYTF TGTGCCAGCAGCTCCTGGGACGGCCCCGGGGGCTACACCTTC
TRBJ2-1 TRBD2 TRBV12-3/TRBV12-4 many CASSLLAGGTIDNEQFF TGTGCCAGCAGTCTATTAGCGGGGGGGACGATTGATAATGAGCAGTTCTTC
TRBJ2-1 TRBD2 TRBV11-2 - CASSSGTSGTGEQFF TGTGCCAGCAGCTCCGGGACTAGCGGGACGGGTGAGCAGTTCTTC
TRBJ2-5 - TRBV7-2 - CASSSWPEETQYF TGTGCCAGCAGCTCGTGGCCTGAGGAGACCCAGTACTTC
TRBJ1-1 - TRBV7-8 many CATNRGMNTEAFF TGTGCCACCAACCGCGGCATGAACACTGAAGCTTTCTTT
TRBJ2-1 - TRBV20-1 many CSARLVSNEQFF TGCAGTGCGAGACTAGTTAGCAATGAGCAGTTCTTC
TRBJ2-7 - TRBV6-1 few CASIGSPLYEQYF TGTGCCAGCATTGGTTCCCCTTTGTACGAGCAGTACTTC
TRBJ2-1 - TRBV18 many CASSRPRTKYNEQFF TGTGCCAGCTCACGCCCCCGGACTAAATACAATGAGCAGTTCTTC
TRBJ2-1 - TRBV20-1 - CSAKRTYNEQFF TGCAGTGCTAAGAGGACCTACAATGAGCAGTTCTTC
TRBJ2-1 - TRBV20-1 many CSASEKSYNEQFF TGCAGTGCTAGCGAGAAGTCCTACAATGAGCAGTTCTTC
TRBJ2-3 TRBD2 TRBV20-1 many CSAPDPSGGFTDTQYF TGCAGTGCACCTGATCCTAGCGGGGGGTTCACAGATACGCAGTATTTT
TRBJ2-1 TRBD1 TRBV28 many CASSHRDSHGNEQFF TGTGCCAGCAGCCACCGGGACAGTCACGGTAATGAGCAGTTCTTC
TRBJ2-3 - TRBV11-2 - CASSSIGGGTDTQYF TGTGCCAGCAGCTCAATCGGGGGAGGCACAGATACGCAGTATTTT
TRBJ2-1 - TRBV6-2/TRBV6-3 many CASSLVGDSYNEQFF TGTGCCAGCAGTTTAGTCGGGGACTCCTACAATGAGCAGTTCTTC
TRBJ2-7 - TRBV6-2/TRBV6-3 many CASSYDGFGPYEQYF TGTGCCAGCAGTTACGACGGCTTCGGCCCCTACGAGCAGTACTTC
TRBJ2-2 TRBD2 TRBV27 - CASGGVRVGELFF TGTGCCAGCGGGGGGGTGAGGGTCGGGGAGCTGTTTTTT
TRBJ1-1 - TRBV7-2 many CASSTDGENTEAFF TGTGCCAGCAGCACGGACGGCGAGAACACTGAAGCTTTCTTT
TRBJ1-1 TRBD1 TRBV6-1 few CASRRQGASNSGSEAFF TGTGCCAGCAGGAGACAGGGGGCAAGTAATTCGGGATCTGAAGCTTTCTTT
TRBJ2-7 - TRBV28 many CASSLSKFSTYEQYF TGTGCCAGCAGTTTATCGAAGTTCTCAACCTACGAGCAGTACTTC
TRBJ2-7 TRBD2 TRBV2 few CASSGGIAGGLYEQYF TGTGCCAGCAGTGGGGGGATAGCGGGAGGGCTCTACGAGCAGTACTTC
TRBJ1-5 - TRBV20-1 - CSALIGASNQPQHF TGCAGTGCTCTAATAGGGGCGAGCAATCAGCCCCAGCATTTT
TRBJ1-1 - TRBV12-3/TRBV12-4 many CASTYREYTEAFF TGTGCCAGCACCTACAGGGAGTACACTGAAGCTTTCTTT
TRBJ2-5 - TRBV12-3/TRBV12-4 many CASSFRAEVETQYF TGTGCCAGCAGTTTCCGGGCAGAGGTGGAGACCCAGTACTTC
TRBJ1-1 - TRBV19 few CASNMERANTEAFF TGTGCCAGTAACATGGAACGGGCGAACACTGAAGCTTTCTTT
TRBJ1-4 TRBD1 TRBV10-3 many CAISAGQGAEKLFF TGTGCCATCAGTGCTGGACAGGGGGCGGAAAAACTGTTTTTT
TRBJ2-3 - TRBV3-1 - CASSQDYGGTDTQYF TGTGCCAGCAGCCAAGATTATGGGGGCACAGATACGCAGTATTTT
TRBJ1-1 - TRBV11-2 many CASSLVPGFTEAFF TGTGCCAGCAGCTTAGTTCCGGGGTTCACTGAAGCTTTCTTT